This TCR beta chain was sequenced during a study of blood T cell repertoires in COVID-19. J was trimmed by 1 base and V by 6 bases; bases with no gene match: 14. Per germline, CDR1 SNHLY and CDR2 FYNNEI. This CDR3 has 18 amino acids. Some clones are missing from TCRdb's copy, which holds only in-frame ones; the method was immunoSEQ multiplex PCR. The table lists more than 65,000 clones, approximately 80% of them singletons. Sequenced input: peripheral blood. This rearrangement joins TRBV2 to TRBJ1-1; 10 nucleotides match TRBD1. The clonotype was recovered from a man aged 55 to 69 with active or convalescent COVID-19. The CDR3 DNA reads as TGTGCCAGCAGCGAAACAAGGAGACAGGGGGCTAAGAACACTGAAGCTTTCTTT. It yields the protein CASSETRRQGAKNTEAFF.